This passage covers 3 T cell receptor beta chains from one sample sequenced in a study of cytomegalovirus exposure and HLA in healthy donors. PCR primers comprised 60 Vbeta and 13 Jbeta primers. Sequencing was performed with immunoSEQ multiplex PCR; in TCRdb, only in-frame clones are kept and a portion is missing. The sample contains 150,000 to 200,000 clones, more than 75% of which appear only once. The sequenced sample consisted of PBMCs. These receptors came from a girl younger than two in good health and CMV-seronegative.

This rearrangement joins TRBV5-1 to TRBJ2-1; D not certain. V gave up 0 bases and J gave up 0 bases, with 10 bases separating them. The V gene's germline CDR1 is SGHRS and CDR2 YFSETQ. This CDR3 spans 16 amino acids. CDR3 region: CASSLEWAYSYNEQFF. The CDR3 bases are TGCGCCAGCAGCTTGGAGTGGGCTTACTCCTACAATGAGCAGTTCTTC.

The chain is built from TRBV5-1 and TRBJ2-5; 8 bases map to TRBD1. The junction had 6 bases not matched to a gene; V was cut back by 0 bases and J by 5 bases. The CDR3 sequence is 15 residues long. Germline CDR1 is SGHRS and CDR2 is YFSETQ. The CDR3 region is CASSLETGVGETQYF. The CDR3 DNA follows: TGCGCCAGCAGCTTGGAGACAGGGGTCGGGGAGACCCAGTACTTC.

This chain joins TRBV9 and TRBJ1-3, with 7 positions matching TRBD1. The trim removed 4 bases at V and 4 bases at J, leaving 5 bases unmatched. Per the germline V gene, CDR1 is SGDLS and CDR2 is YYNGEE. CDR3 size: 14 residues. The CDR3 nucleotides are TGTGCCAGCAGCAAGAACAGGGGAGGAAACACCATATATTTT. Amino acids: CASSKNRGGNTIYF. Complete variable domain (other parts from reference TRBV9 and TRBJ1-3): DSGVTQTPKHLITATGQRVTLRCSPRSGDLSVYWYQQSLDQGLQFLIQYYNGEERAKGNILERFSAQQFPDLHSELNLSSLELGDSALYFCASSKNRGGNTIYFGEGSWLTVV.